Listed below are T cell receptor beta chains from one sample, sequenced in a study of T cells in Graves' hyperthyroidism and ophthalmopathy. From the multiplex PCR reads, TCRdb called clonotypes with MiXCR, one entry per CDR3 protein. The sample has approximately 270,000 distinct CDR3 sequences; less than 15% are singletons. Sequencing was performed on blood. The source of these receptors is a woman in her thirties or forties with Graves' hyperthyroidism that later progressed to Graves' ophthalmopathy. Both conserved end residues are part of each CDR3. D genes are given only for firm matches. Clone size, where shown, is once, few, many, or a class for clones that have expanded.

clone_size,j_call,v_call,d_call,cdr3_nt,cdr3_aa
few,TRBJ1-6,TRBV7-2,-,TGTGCCAGCAGCTTCAAGGGGGTCTCCTCCTATAATTCACCCCTCCACTTT,CASSFKGVSSYNSPLHF
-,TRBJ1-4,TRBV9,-,TGTGCCAGCAGCGTAGGGCTGAGCTCGATAAATGAAAAACTGTTTTTT,CASSVGLSSINEKLFF
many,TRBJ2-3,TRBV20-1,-,TGCAGTGCTAGCATAGCGGCGGGATACACAGATACGCAGTATTTT,CSASIAAGYTDTQYF
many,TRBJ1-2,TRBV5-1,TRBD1,TGCGCCAGCAGAACCGGGACAGGACATTATGGCTACACCTTC,CASRTGTGHYGYTF
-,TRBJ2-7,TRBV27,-,TGTGCCAGCAGGACGCCTCGAGAACGGGACTCCTGGCGCCCCTACGAGCAGTACTTC,CASRTPRERDSWRPYEQYF
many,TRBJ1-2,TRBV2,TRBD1,TGTGCCAGCCGGGACAGCTATGGCTACACCTTC,CASRDSYGYTF
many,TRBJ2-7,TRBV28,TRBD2,TGTGCCAGCAGTGTCCTAGCGGGAGGGTACGAGCAGTACTTC,CASSVLAGGYEQYF
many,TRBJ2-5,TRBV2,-,TGTGCCAGCAGTGAAGATACAGCTTGGGGAGAGACCCAGTACTTC,CASSEDTAWGETQYF
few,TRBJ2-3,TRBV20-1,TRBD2,TGCAGTACCGGGAGGGGAAACACAGATACGCAGTATTTT,CSTGRGNTDTQYF
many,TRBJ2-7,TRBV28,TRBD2,TGTGCCAGCAGTTTTAGGGGACTAGCGGGAGGCAGATCCTACGAGCAGTACTTC,CASSFRGLAGGRSYEQYF
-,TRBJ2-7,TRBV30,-,TGTGCCTGGGACCGAACAGGGCGGAACGAGCAGTACTTC,CAWDRTGRNEQYF